This T cell receptor beta chain was documented in a study of T cells in Graves' hyperthyroidism and ophthalmopathy. Study findings and constraints: Most expanded thyroid clonotypes above 0.001 also appeared in blood.

The CDR3 length is 12 residues. The V gene end was trimmed by 11 bases and the J gene end by 6 bases; junction bases not matched to a gene: 6. The germline V gene has CDR1 MNHNS and CDR2 SASEGT. Amplification of TCR beta CDR3 regions used RNA as the template. The TCR CDR3 was amplified in a first-round RT-PCR using the HTBI primer set. Via MiXCR, TCRdb re-called the multiplex PCR reads, giving one row per CDR3 protein. The sample shows around 700,000 distinct CDR3 sequences, about 19% of them seen only once. With respect to this clonotype: Its target is unknown.

The sequence derives from a woman aged 45 to 65 with Graves' hyperthyroidism that later progressed to Graves' ophthalmopathy. The chain employs TRBV6-1 and TRBJ1-3, with 8 positions matching TRBD1. The sample was blood. CDR3 sequence reads: CACGQGENTIYF. In nucleotides, the CDR3 is TGTGCCTGTGGACAGGGTGAAAACACCATATATTTT.